Presented here are 19 T cell receptor beta chains from one specimen sequenced in a study of identical twins (TCRdb year 2016). Receptors were amplified or captured by 5' RACE. TCRdb records Illumina HiSeq 2000 as the sequencer. TCRdb itself trimmed the public reads at Q25 with fastp, ran MiXCR and retained productive beta chains. Every CDR3 protein is listed once, alongside the most common genes and DNA of its rows. Present in this sample are 350,000 to 500,000 distinct CDR3 sequences, approximately 18% of which were seen just once. The top ten clonotypes cover approximately 12% of the sample. What was sequenced was naive T cells sorted from blood. This specimen's cell subset or site label, interpreted: cells isolated with a human naive T-cell isolation kit. The source is a man between 50 and 59 years old in good health.

The chain carries TRBV11-2 and TRBJ2-7, with TRBD2 matching 13 bases. The J segment lost 2 bases and the V segment lost 4 bases, leaving 17 bases of the junction unmatched. Per the germline V gene, CDR1 is SGHAT and CDR2 is FQNNGV. This CDR3 comprises 20 residues. The CDR3 coding sequence is TGTGCCAGCAGCTCCCCTGACCAGCCGGGACTAGCGGGATCGCCCTACGAGCAGTACTTC. Its protein product is CASSSPDQPGLAGSPYEQYF.

The chain is built from TRBV10-1 and TRBJ1-5; possibly TRBD1 for D (5 bases). Trimming removed 7 bases at V and 2 bases at J, with 12 bases between. The CDR3 consists of 14 residues. Germline CDR1 and CDR2: WNHNN and SYGVQD (reference sequence). CDR3 nucleotides: TGCGCCAGCATGGGGGGGGATCGCAATCAGCCCCAGCATTTT. This codes for CASMGGDRNQPQHF.

This clonotype turned up a few times. The chain carries TRBV5-6 and TRBJ2-7, with a possible D match to TRBD1 (5 bases). V was clipped by 6 bases and J by 4 bases, with 11 bases between them. This CDR3 has 12 residues. CDR1 and CDR2 from the germline V gene are SGHDT and YYEEEE. The CDR3 nucleotides read TGTGCCAGCAACGACAGATCATACGAGCAGTACTTC. Its translation is CASNDRSYEQYF. The whole variable domain, filled in from reference TRBV5-6 and TRBJ2-7, reads DAGVTQSPTHLIKTRGQQVTLRCSPKSGHDTVSWYQQALGQGPQFIFQYYEEEERQRGNFPDRFSGHQFPNYSSELNVNALLLGDSALYLCASNDRSYEQYFGPGTRLTVT.

Only a few counts were recorded for this clonotype. The chain links TRBV6-5 to TRBJ1-1; tentatively, D is TRBD1 (6 bases). The CDR3 runs to 17 residues. Per germline, CDR1 MNHEY and CDR2 SVGAGI. The ends were cut back, 0 bases at V and 0 bases at J, with 14 bases in the middle. The chain's CDR3 is CASSYSMVRGLNTEAFF. The CDR3 DNA follows: TGTGCCAGCAGTTACTCGATGGTCAGGGGACTGAACACTGAAGCTTTCTTT.

This clonotype was recorded a few times. V usage is TRBV5-1 and J usage is TRBJ2-1; no definite D call. The germline V and J ends were trimmed by 1 base and 4 bases, with 9 bases remaining between them. There are 14 residues in the CDR3. Germline CDR1 SGHRS, CDR2 YFSETQ. CDR3 sequence reads: CASSLHTSYNEQFF. In DNA, the CDR3 is TGCGCCAGCAGCTTGCATACAAGTTACAATGAGCAGTTCTTC.

This clonotype has a handful of counts. V is TRBV19 and J is TRBJ2-1; TRBD2 matches 9 bases. V gave up 1 base and J gave up 7 bases; unmatched junction bases: 14. The CDR3 runs to 18 residues. Germline assignment: CDR1 LNHDA and CDR2 SQIVND (reference sequence). The CDR3 DNA reads as TGTGCCAGTAGTATAGCCCCCGGGATAGCGGGAGTCTGGAATGAGCAGTTCTTC. It encodes CASSIAPGIAGVWNEQFF.

The V and J genes are TRBV21-1 and TRBJ1-4; the listed D gene, TRBD1, was not tested against the DNA. TRBV21-1 is deemed a pseudogene. The CDR3 is made up of 14 amino acids. CDR3 amino acids: CASRKDGKNEKLFF. The CDR3 DNA is TGTGCCAGCAGGAAGGACGGGAAAAATGAAAAACTGTTTTTT.

This chain links TRBV6-5 with TRBJ1-6; 7 nucleotides match TRBD1. Germline V gene lookup returns CDR1 MNHEY and CDR2 SVGAGI. Unmatched junction bases numbered 11, after V lost 0 bases and J lost 6 bases. The CDR3 spans 18 residues. The CDR3 here is CASSYSMGRGRTNSPLHF. DNA of the CDR3: TGTGCCAGCAGTTACTCGATGGGCAGGGGGAGAACTAATTCACCCCTCCACTTT.

Many counts were recorded for this clonotype. One end of the junction does not line up with germline, which may come from a read error. This chain uses TRBV5-1 with TRBJ2-5; a possible D gene is TRBD2 (5 bases). CDR3 length equals 13 residues. The germline gives CDR1 SGHRS, CDR2 YFSETQ. The CDR3 DNA reads as TGTGCCAGCAGCTTAACCGGGGAGGAGACCCAGTACTTC. This encodes CASSLTGEETQYF.

This clonotype was counted a few times. This chain joins TRBV20-1 and TRBJ1-5; 9 positions match TRBD1. Germline-derived CDR1 and CDR2 are DFQATT and SNEGSKA (reference sequence). Unmatched junction bases numbered 13, after V lost 5 bases and J lost 11 bases. The CDR3 has 14 amino acids. CDR3 region: CSAPLGGQGPSQHF. CDR3 DNA sequence: TGCAGTGCTCCCCTTGGGGGACAGGGCCCGTCCCAGCATTTT.

This clonotype was seen at least ten times. The V and J genes are TRBV3-1 and TRBJ1-1; no definite D call. Per germline, CDR1 LGHDT and CDR2 YNNKEL (reference sequence). V was pared by 4 bases and J by 1 base, with 7 bases between. CDR3 length: 13 residues. This CDR3 is CASSRNTNTEAFF. Written as DNA, the CDR3 is TGTGCCAGCAGCCGCAATACGAACACTGAAGCTTTCTTT.

This clonotype was detected ten times or more. The rearrangement joins TRBV29-1 to TRBJ2-1, with a tentative D call TRBD1 (5 bases). V was clipped by 2 bases and J by 0 bases, with 20 bases between them. Germline lookup yields CDR1 SQVTM and CDR2 ANQGSEA. The CDR3 has 18 residues. The CDR3 is CSVELRGGQSYSYNEQFF. DNA of the CDR3: TGCAGCGTTGAATTAAGGGGCGGTCAATCTTACTCCTACAATGAGCAGTTCTTC.

The V call is TRBV10-3, the J call TRBJ1-2, with D possibly being TRBD1 (5 bases). Germline assignment: CDR1 ENHRY and CDR2 SYGVKD. Deletions cut 5 bases from V and 8 bases from J, with 21 bases between. The CDR3 loop spans 15 amino acids. The CDR3 region is CAISPTGSGAWGYTF. CDR3 coding DNA: TGTGCCATCAGTCCCACGGGGAGCGGGGCGTGGGGCTACACCTTC.

The table lists this clonotype with a few counts. The rearrangement uses TRBV10-3 and TRBJ1-6; D gene unclear. CDR1 is ENHRY, CDR2 SYGVKD, per germline. The CDR3 covers 13 residues. Trimming removed 11 bases at V and 6 bases at J, with 14 bases between. CDR3 sequence (DNA): TGTGCCCCCCGCCTTAGTCCTAATTCACCCCTCCACTTT. It translates to CAPRLSPNSPLHF.

At least ten counts were recorded for this clonotype. This chain joins TRBV10-2 and TRBJ2-1; the match to TRBD2 covers 8 bases. The CDR3 runs 13 residues. In germline, CDR1 is WSHSY, CDR2 SAAADI. With 7 bases clipped from V and 9 bases from J, the junction kept 8 bases outside the gene matches. The chain's CDR3 is CASNPAGAREQFF. The CDR3 bases are TGCGCCAGCAACCCAGCGGGGGCCCGTGAGCAGTTCTTC.

This clonotype was observed a few times. V and J are TRBV6-2 or TRBV6-3 and TRBJ2-5; TRBD2 is a possible D gene (5 bases). This CDR3 has 15 residues. Germline CDR1 MNHEY, CDR2 SVGEGT. The ends were cut back, 2 bases at V and 1 base at J, with 11 bases in the middle. The CDR3 DNA reads TGTGCCAGCAGTTACGGACTCCGAACCCAAGAGACCCAGTACTTC. Protein product: CASSYGLRTQETQYF.

This clonotype was picked up a small number of times. The rearrangement uses TRBV5-1 and TRBJ2-1; 10 nucleotides match TRBD1. Trimming at V came to 4 bases and at J to 1 base, leaving 8 bases not matched to a gene. Germline values: CDR1 SGHRS, CDR2 YFSETQ. The CDR3 is 17 residues long. In nucleotides, the CDR3 is TGCGCCAGCAGCCTTATAGCGGGACAGGGGTCCTACAATGAGCAGTTCTTC. Translating it yields CASSLIAGQGSYNEQFF.

The chain employs TRBV2 and TRBJ1-6; a weak D match, TRBD1 (6 bases). Germline V gene data show CDR1 as SNHLY and CDR2 as FYNNEI. This CDR3 is built from 14 residues. V lost 4 bases to trimming and J lost 10 bases, with 14 bases between them. CDR3 amino acids: CASSGVQGRSPLHF. For the CDR3, the DNA is TGTGCCAGCAGTGGGGTACAGGGAAGGTCACCCCTCCACTTT.

This clonotype showed up many times. The genes are TRBV6-2 or TRBV6-3 and TRBJ1-5; no firm D call. V was pared by 0 bases and J by 2 bases, with 11 bases between. The CDR3 runs 16 residues. Germline CDR1 is MNHEY and CDR2 is SVGEGT. The chain's CDR3 is CASSYSVTRGNQPQHF. The CDR3 nucleotides are TGTGCCAGCAGTTACTCGGTGACACGAGGCAATCAGCCCCAGCATTTT.